Below are 17 T cell receptor beta chains sequenced from a single sample in a study of PD-1 blockade in classical Hodgkin lymphoma. Sequenced by immunoSEQ multiplex PCR; TCRdb stores in-frame clones only, minus some. Altogether about 12,000 clones are present, approximately 79% being singletons, with the ten largest covering roughly 1.4%. There was relapse after autologous stem cell transplantation in every patient, and there was variation in brentuximab vedotin exposure. CD4+ T cells were purified from thawed PBMCs by magnetic negative selection. The source was CD4+ T cells from blood, collected at baseline. Every receptor here comes from a human donor with classical Hodgkin lymphoma.

This sequence joins TRBV6-1 and TRBJ1-1, with D unresolved. In germline, CDR1 is MNHNS, CDR2 SASEGT. CDR3 length equals 13 residues. V lost 5 bases and J lost 1, with 8 bases in between. Here the CDR3 reads CASSYTTNTEAFF. CDR3 bases: TGTGCCAGCAGTTATACAACGAACACTGAAGCTTTCTTT.

This clone was counted between two and nine times. The genes are TRBV29-1 and TRBJ2-7; 8 bases line up with TRBD1. V was clipped by 6 bases and J by 3 bases; unmatched bases: 7. The CDR3 contains 13 residues. Germline values: CDR1 SQVTM, CDR2 ANQGSEA. The CDR3, as DNA: TGCAGCGTGAAAGCCGGGACAGGCTACGAGCAGTACTTC. Protein sequence: CSVKAGTGYEQYF.

This sequence joins TRBV4-3 and TRBJ1-1, with D maybe TRBD1 (6 bases). The CDR3 contains 14 residues. In germline, CDR1 is LGHNA, CDR2 YSLEER. V was pared by 3 bases and J by 5 bases, with 13 bases between. The CDR3 DNA sequence: TGCGCCAGCAGCCATGCACAGGGTTGGACTGAAGCTTTCTTT. Amino acid sequence: CASSHAQGWTEAFF.

This chain connects TRBV5-1 to TRBJ2-5; perhaps TRBD2 as D (7 bases). With 0 bases removed from V and 5 bases from J, the gap between germline ends came to 17 bases. The CDR3 has 16 amino acids. Germline CDR1 and CDR2: SGHRS and YFSETQ. For the CDR3, the DNA is TGCGCCAGCAGCTTGGACCGGGGGGCGGTTCAGGAGACCCAGTACTTC. Translated, it gives CASSLDRGAVQETQYF.

V gene TRBV6-1 combines with J gene TRBJ1-3; TRBD1 aligns across 9 bases. Germline trimming cut 4 bases from V and 3 bases from J; bases unmatched to any gene: 10. The CDR3 is made up of 17 amino acids. The germline V gene has CDR1 MNHNS and CDR2 SASEGT. Here the CDR3 reads CASSGRDRELGGNTIYF. The CDR3 nucleotides are TGTGCCAGCAGTGGCCGGGACAGGGAGTTAGGTGGAAACACCATATATTTT.

The rearrangement joins TRBV4-2 to TRBJ2-3, with D unclear. Trimming took 4 bases from V and 7 from J, leaving 15 bases between them. The CDR3 runs 14 residues. In germline, CDR1 is LGHNA, CDR2 YNFKEQ. In DNA form, the CDR3 reads TGTGCCAGCAGCCCCCCCTCTCCGCCCAATACGCAGTATTTT. Amino acid sequence: CASSPPSPPNTQYF.

The V call is TRBV7-2, the J call TRBJ2-7; D remains ambiguous. CDR3 length equals 13 residues. V gave up 4 bases and J gave up 1 base, with 8 bases separating them. Germline V CDR1 and CDR2: SGHTA, FQGNSA. This CDR3 is CASSYGPSYEQYF. The CDR3 nucleotides are TGTGCCAGCAGCTATGGCCCGTCCTACGAGCAGTACTTC.

This clone showed up just once. The rearrangement uses TRBV6-5 and TRBJ2-7, with a tentative D call TRBD1 (6 bases). The length of the CDR3 is 15 residues. Germline loops: CDR1 MNHEY, CDR2 SVGAGI. Trimming shortened V by 0 bases and J by 3 bases, and 12 bases separated the two germline ends. In DNA, the CDR3 is TGTGCCAGCAGTTACTCCCAGGGGATAGACTACGAGCAGTACTTC. It is translated as CASSYSQGIDYEQYF.

The chain links TRBV5-5 to TRBJ2-7; D is perhaps TRBD2 (7 bases). Deletions cut 4 bases from V and 10 bases from J, with 27 bases between. The CDR3 has 16 residues. The germline CDR1 and CDR2 sequences are SGHKS and YYEKEE (reference sequence). The CDR3 DNA sequence: TGTGCCAGCAGCCTCTCACAGAGGACGGGGGGCTCGTACCAGTACTTC. Protein product: CASSLSQRTGGSYQYF.

J is TRBJ1-3 and V is TRBV7-2; D is unresolved. V was pared by 2 bases and J by 3 bases, with 8 bases between. Germline-derived CDR1 and CDR2 are SGHTA and FQGNSA. This CDR3 is 14 amino acids long. CDR3 in amino acids: CASSLRWGGNTIYF. CDR3 DNA: TGTGCCAGCAGCTTACGTTGGGGTGGAAACACCATATATTTT.

J is TRBJ2-7 and V is TRBV5-8, with unresolved D. Per the germline V gene, CDR1 is SGHTS and CDR2 is YDEGEE. This CDR3 contains 12 residues. Trimming removed 2 bases at V and 4 bases at J, with 7 bases between. CDR3 coding DNA: TGTGCCAGCAGCTTTAGGGCGTACGAGCAGTACTTC. Protein: CASSFRAYEQYF.

The chain joins TRBV28 to TRBJ2-3; 8 bases map to TRBD1. This CDR3 is 14 amino acids long. The ends lost 11 bases at V and 3 bases at J; junction bases unmatched: 10. The germline V gene has CDR1 MDHEN and CDR2 SYDVKM. The chain's CDR3 is CAGGQGGRTDTQYF. As DNA, the CDR3 is TGTGCCGGTGGACAGGGAGGACGGACAGATACGCAGTATTTT.

This clone has only one observation. The chain recombines TRBV30 with TRBJ2-1, with D unclear. The CDR3 has 12 residues. The germline CDR1 and CDR2 sequences are GTSNPN and SVGIG (reference sequence). Trimming cost V 4 bases and J 5 bases, with 9 bases left between them. The CDR3 reads CAWIQVNNEQFF. The CDR3 DNA sequence: TGTGCCTGGATTCAGGTAAACAATGAGCAGTTCTTC.

The chain is built from TRBV5-4 and TRBJ2-2; D unresolved. V was shortened by 1 base and J by 3 bases, with 7 bases between the two germline ends. The CDR3 loop spans 14 amino acids. Germline loops: CDR1 SGHNT, CDR2 YYREEE (reference sequence). The CDR3 protein is CASSLRLDTGELFF. CDR3 coding DNA: TGTGCCAGCAGCTTGCGCCTAGACACCGGGGAGCTGTTTTTT.

In its sample, this clone was seen a few times. The rearrangement joins TRBV19 to TRBJ2-7; TRBD1 might be the D (5 bases). Germline CDR1 is LNHDA and CDR2 is SQIVND (reference sequence). V was cut by 5 bases and J by 5 bases, with 19 bases left in between. This CDR3 has 15 residues. The CDR3 DNA is TGTGCCAGTAGTCCCAAATCTGCAGGACACCACGAGCAGTACTTC. Protein sequence: CASSPKSAGHHEQYF.

V is TRBV11-2 and J is TRBJ2-3; TRBD2 matches 9 bases. The V gene's germline CDR1 is SGHAT and CDR2 FQNNGV. The CDR3 has 15 amino acids. Trimming removed 5 bases from V and 1 base from J; junction bases left unmatched: 4. CDR3 DNA: TGTGCCAGCAGCCCTTGGACTAGCGGCACAGATACGCAGTATTTT. It encodes CASSPWTSGTDTQYF.

V usage is TRBV2 and J usage is TRBJ2-7; the D gene is possibly TRBD2 (6 bases). The ends were cut back, 7 bases at V and 3 bases at J, with 10 bases in the middle. Per germline, CDR1 SNHLY and CDR2 FYNNEI. The CDR3 is made up of 12 amino acids. CDR3 nucleotide sequence: TGTGCCAGCACTCCGGGGGACTACGAGCAGTACTTC. Translated: CASTPGDYEQYF.